This T cell receptor (beta chain) was found in a study of identical twins. Findings and caveats of the study: Fewer insertions characterized abundant cord blood beta clonotypes, whereas memory repertoires showed none. Out-of-frame alpha sequences common to twins exhibited an excess of low generation probability.

Each donor was a healthy Caucasian. Trimming took 1 base from V and 9 from J; bases not matched to a gene: 9. Looked up from germline, CDR1 is KGHDR and CDR2 is SFDVKD. This CDR3 contains 16 residues. Regarding this clonotype: Its antigen remains unknown.

Addition of a universal primer site occurred through template switching, and cDNA carried unique molecular identifiers. TCRdb called the 5' RACE reads again in MiXCR, with one record for every CDR3 protein. The table shows more than 1.5 million distinct CDR3 sequences, with about 30% occurring only once. Sequencing input: cord blood. This clonotype was sampled from a newborn girl in good health. The chain joins TRBV24-1 to TRBJ2-1, with 9 bases identical to TRBD1. Written as DNA, the CDR3 is TGTGCCACCAGTGATTTACCGGACAGGGGCTCCGGTGAGCAGTTCTTC. As protein: CATSDLPDRGSGEQFF.